This T cell receptor beta chain was captured in a study of technical replicates of blood from a handful of donors. J lost 5 bases, V lost 5 bases, and 6 bases had no gene match. In germline, CDR1 is MNHEY, CDR2 SMNVEV (reference sequence). CDR3 length equals 14 residues. Clones were sequenced by immunoSEQ multiplex PCR, and TCRdb holds only the in-frame ones, with some missing. The data hold tens of thousands of clones, with 95% to 98% observed a single time. The TCR originated in a human donor in good health. Source material: T cells isolated from PBMCs. This sequence joins TRBV27 and TRBJ2-7; 10 positions agree with TRBD2. CDR3 DNA: TGTGCCAGCAGTCCCAAGACTAGCGGGCACGAGCAGTACTTC. Translating it yields CASSPKTSGHEQYF.